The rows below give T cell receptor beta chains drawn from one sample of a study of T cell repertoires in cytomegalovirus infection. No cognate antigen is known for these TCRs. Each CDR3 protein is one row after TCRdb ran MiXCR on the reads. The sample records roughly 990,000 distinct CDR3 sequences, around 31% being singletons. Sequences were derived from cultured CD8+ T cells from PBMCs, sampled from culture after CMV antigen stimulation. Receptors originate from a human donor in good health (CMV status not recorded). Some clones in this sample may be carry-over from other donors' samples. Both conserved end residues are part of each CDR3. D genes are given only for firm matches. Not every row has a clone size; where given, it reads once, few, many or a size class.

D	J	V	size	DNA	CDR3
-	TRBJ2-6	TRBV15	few	TGTGCCACCAGCAGGGGACTGGAGTCTGGGGCCAACGTCCTGACTTTC	CATSRGLESGANVLTF
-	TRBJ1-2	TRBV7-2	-	TGTGCCAGCAGCTCCCGTTATGGCTACACCTTC	CASSSRYGYTF
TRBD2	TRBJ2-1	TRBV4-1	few	TGCGCCAGCAGCCAAGTGGTAGGGACTAGCGGGGGGGCGAATGAGCAGTTCTTC	CASSQVVGTSGGANEQFF
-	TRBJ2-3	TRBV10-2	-	TGCGCCAGCAGTGAGGTGGGAGGCCGTTCTAGCACAGATACGCAGTATTTT	CASSEVGGRSSTDTQYF
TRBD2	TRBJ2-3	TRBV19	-	TGTGCCAGTAGAAAACGACTAGCGCCGAAACTCACAGATACGCAGTATTTT	CASRKRLAPKLTDTQYF
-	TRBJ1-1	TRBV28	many	TGTGCCAGCAGTTTGGGCCTAGGGTTGAGCACTGAAGCTTTCTTT	CASSLGLGLSTEAFF
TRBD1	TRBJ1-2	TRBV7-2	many	TGTGCCAGCAGCTTAGCGGGACAGGGCTATGGCTACACCTTC	CASSLAGQGYGYTF
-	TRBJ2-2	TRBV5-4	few	TGTGCCAGCGGTCTCAGGGGTATATCCGGGGAGCTGTTTTTT	CASGLRGISGELFF
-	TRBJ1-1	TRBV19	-	TGTGCCAGTAGTACGAAGAGAATGAACACTGAAGCTTTCTTT	CASSTKRMNTEAFF
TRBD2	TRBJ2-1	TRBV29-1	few	TGCAGCGTTGAAGGGCGGGGGGGCCCCCCCTACAATGAGCAGTTCTTC	CSVEGRGGPPYNEQFF
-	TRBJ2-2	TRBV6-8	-	TGTGCCAGCAGTTACTCGATGGGGGCCGGGGAGCTGTTTTTT	CASSYSMGAGELFF
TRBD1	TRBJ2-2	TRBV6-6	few	TGTGCCAGCAGTTACTCCGGGGACAGACTGAACACCGGGGAGCTGTTTTTT	CASSYSGDRLNTGELFF
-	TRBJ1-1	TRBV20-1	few	TGCAGTGCTAGCCCTTCCAGGGGCCTCCTCATGAACACTGAAGCTTTCTTT	CSASPSRGLLMNTEAFF
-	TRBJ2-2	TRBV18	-	TGTGCCAGCTCAAACCGTCCGGCCGGGGAGCTGTTTTTT	CASSNRPAGELFF
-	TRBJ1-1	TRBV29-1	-	TGCAGCGTGGAATGGACAGCCTCGCTGAACACTGAAGCTTTCTTT	CSVEWTASLNTEAFF
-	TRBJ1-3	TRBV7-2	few	TGTGCCAGCAGCACACGGCAGGGGCTATCTGGAAACACCATATATTTT	CASSTRQGLSGNTIYF
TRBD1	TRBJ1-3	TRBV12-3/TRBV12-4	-	TGTGCCAGCAGTTTCGCAGGGGGAGGAAACACCATATATTTT	CASSFAGGGNTIYF
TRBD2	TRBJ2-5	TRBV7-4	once	TGTGCCAGCCGGGGGGGCGGGGGCGTGGAGACCCAGTACTTC	CASRGGGGVETQYF
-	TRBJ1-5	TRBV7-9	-	TGTGCCAGCAGCTTTGGTTGGGACTCAAGCAATCAGCCCCAGCATTTT	CASSFGWDSSNQPQHF
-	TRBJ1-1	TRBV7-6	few	TGTGCCAGCAGCCCAACCGGGACTCGCACTGAAGCTTTCTTT	CASSPTGTRTEAFF
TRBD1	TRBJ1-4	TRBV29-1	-	TGCAGCGTGGGAGGGGGCGAAAAACTGTTTTTT	CSVGGGEKLFF
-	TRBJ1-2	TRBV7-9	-	TGTGCCAGCTGCTTAACGGGACACTATGGCTACACCTTC	CASCLTGHYGYTF
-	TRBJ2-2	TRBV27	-	TGTGCCAGCCGAAAGGACATTGCCGGGGAGCTGTTTTTT	CASRKDIAGELFF
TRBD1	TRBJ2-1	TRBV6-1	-	TGTGCCAGCAGCGATCTCCGGGACAGCCCCCGCAATGAGCAGTTCTTC	CASSDLRDSPRNEQFF
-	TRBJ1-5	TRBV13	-	TGTGCCAGCAGCCCGGGAAAGGATCTTCAGCCCCAGCATTTT	CASSPGKDLQPQHF
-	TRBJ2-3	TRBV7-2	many	TGTGCCAGCAAAAAAAGGGGACCTAGCACAGATACGCAGTATTTT	CASKKRGPSTDTQYF
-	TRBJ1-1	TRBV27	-	TGTGCCAGCAGTTTAGGGGTCCCCACTGAAGCTTTCTTT	CASSLGVPTEAFF
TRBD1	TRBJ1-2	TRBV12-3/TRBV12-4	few	TGTGCCAGCAGCCAAATGGGACAGGGGAAATTGATCTTC	CASSQMGQGKLIF
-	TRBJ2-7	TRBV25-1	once	TGTGCCAGCTATTGGGACCGGGAGCAGTACTTC	CASYWDREQYF
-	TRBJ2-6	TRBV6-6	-	TGTGCCAGCAGTTCTTTGGGGGCTGGGGCCAACGTCCTGACTTTC	CASSSLGAGANVLTF
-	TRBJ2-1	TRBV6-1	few	TGTGCCAGCAGTGAAGAGAACCTCGGAGCCTACAATGAGCAGTTCTTC	CASSEENLGAYNEQFF
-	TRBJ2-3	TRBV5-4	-	TGTGCCAGCAGTCTTCTCCCGGGACCAGATGCGTTCTATTTT	CASSLLPGPDAFYF
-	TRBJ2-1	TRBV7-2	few	TGTGCCAGCAGCTTAGAATCGGACACGTCCTACAATGAGCAGTTCTTC	CASSLESDTSYNEQFF
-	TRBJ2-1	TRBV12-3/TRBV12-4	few	TGTGCCAGCAGTTCAGGAGTAGGGGTCAATGAGCAGTTCTTC	CASSSGVGVNEQFF
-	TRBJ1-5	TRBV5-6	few	TGTGCCAGCAGCTTGCTAGGATATAGCAATCAGCCCCAGCATTTT	CASSLLGYSNQPQHF
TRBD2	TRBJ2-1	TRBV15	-	TGTGCCACCAGCAGAGATCTGACTAGCGGGGCCCCTTACAATGAGCAGTTCTTC	CATSRDLTSGAPYNEQFF
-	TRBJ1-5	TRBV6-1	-	TGTGCCAGCCGAGGGCAGGCTGCTTATAGCAATCAGCCCCAGCATTTT	CASRGQAAYSNQPQHF
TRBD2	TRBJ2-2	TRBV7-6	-	TGTGCCAGCAGCCCGGGACTAGATGGCACCGGGGAGCTGTTTTTT	CASSPGLDGTGELFF
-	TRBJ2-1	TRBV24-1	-	TGTGCCACCAGCAACCCCAGGGGCGGAGGCAATGAGCAGTTCTTC	CATSNPRGGGNEQFF
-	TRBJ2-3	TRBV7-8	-	TGTGCCAGCAGCCGTCCGGGAGTTGATACGCAGTATTTT	CASSRPGVDTQYF
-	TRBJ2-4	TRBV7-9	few	TGTGCCAGCAGCCCTCCCGGACAGCACAAAAACATTCAGTACTTC	CASSPPGQHKNIQYF
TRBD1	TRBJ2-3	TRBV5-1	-	TGCGCCAGCAGCTTGGGGGACAGGGGGCTCACTTGGACAGATACGCAGTATTTT	CASSLGDRGLTWTDTQYF
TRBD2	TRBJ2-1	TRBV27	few	TGTGCCAGCAGTTTACTACTAGCGGGGGGCCGGGAGCAGTTCTTC	CASSLLLAGGREQFF
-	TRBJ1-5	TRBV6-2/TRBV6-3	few	TGTGCCAGCAGTTACTGGGGTTGGCAGCCCCAGCATTTT	CASSYWGWQPQHF
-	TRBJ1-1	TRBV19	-	TGTGCCAGTAGTATAAAGGTCGGAGAGGCTTTCTTT	CASSIKVGEAFF
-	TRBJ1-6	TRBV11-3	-	TGTGCCAGCAGCTTAGGAGAGAATTCACCCCTCCACTTT	CASSLGENSPLHF
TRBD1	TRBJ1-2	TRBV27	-	TGTGCCAGCAGTCCACAGGGGGAGTATGGCTACACCTTC	CASSPQGEYGYTF
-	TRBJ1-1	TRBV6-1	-	TGTGCCAGCAGTGATATCAATGCTCGATACACTGAAGCTTTCTTT	CASSDINARYTEAFF
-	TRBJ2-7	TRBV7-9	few	TGTGCCAGCTCTGGCGGACGGGCTTCCTACGAGCAGTACTTC	CASSGGRASYEQYF
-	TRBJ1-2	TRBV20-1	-	TGCAGTGCTAGAGGGCCTGCAGGGGAGAGAGGCTACACCTTC	CSARGPAGERGYTF
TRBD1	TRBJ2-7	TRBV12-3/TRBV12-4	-	TGTGCCAGCAGAAGACAGGGCCACGAGCAGTACTTC	CASRRQGHEQYF
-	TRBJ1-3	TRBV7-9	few	TGTGCCAGCAGCACTAGCTATGGAAACACCATATATTTT	CASSTSYGNTIYF
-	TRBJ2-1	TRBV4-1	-	TGCGCCAGCAGCCAAGTAGGGGGGTACAATGAGCAGTTCTTC	CASSQVGGYNEQFF
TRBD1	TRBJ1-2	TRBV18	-	TGTGCCAGCTCACCTCCCGGGACAGGGGTCCATGGCTACACCTTC	CASSPPGTGVHGYTF
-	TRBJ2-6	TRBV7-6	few	TGTGCCAGCAGCTTAAAGGCGTGGGATGGGGCCAACGTCCTGACTTTC	CASSLKAWDGANVLTF
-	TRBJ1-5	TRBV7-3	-	TGTGCCAGCAGCCCCCGGGCCCCTTCCCGAAGGAATCAGCCCCAGCATTTT	CASSPRAPSRRNQPQHF
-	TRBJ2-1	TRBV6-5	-	TGTGCCAGCAGTTACCTCCCTAGCGAGAAGTCCTACAATGAGCAGTTCTTC	CASSYLPSEKSYNEQFF
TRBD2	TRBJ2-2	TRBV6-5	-	TGTGCCAGCAGTTACTCCGGACTAGCGGGGGGCACCGGGGAGCTGTTTTTT	CASSYSGLAGGTGELFF